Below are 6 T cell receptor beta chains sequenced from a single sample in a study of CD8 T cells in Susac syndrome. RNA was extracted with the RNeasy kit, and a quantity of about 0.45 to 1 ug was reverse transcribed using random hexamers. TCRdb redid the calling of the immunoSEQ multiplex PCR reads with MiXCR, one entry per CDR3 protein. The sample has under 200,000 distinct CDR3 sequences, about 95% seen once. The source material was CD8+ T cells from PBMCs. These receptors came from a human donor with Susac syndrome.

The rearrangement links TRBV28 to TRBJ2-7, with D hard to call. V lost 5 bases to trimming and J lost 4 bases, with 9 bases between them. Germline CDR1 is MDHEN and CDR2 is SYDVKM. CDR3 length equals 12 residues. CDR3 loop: CASSTRGYEQYF. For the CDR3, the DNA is TGTGCCAGCAGTACCCGTGGGTACGAGCAGTACTTC.

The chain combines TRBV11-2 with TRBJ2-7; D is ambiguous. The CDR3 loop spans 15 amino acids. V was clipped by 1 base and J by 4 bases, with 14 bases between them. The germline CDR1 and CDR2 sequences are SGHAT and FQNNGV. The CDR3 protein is CASSLGKSGPYEQYF. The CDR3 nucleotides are TGTGCCAGCAGCTTAGGAAAGTCAGGACCATACGAGCAGTACTTC.

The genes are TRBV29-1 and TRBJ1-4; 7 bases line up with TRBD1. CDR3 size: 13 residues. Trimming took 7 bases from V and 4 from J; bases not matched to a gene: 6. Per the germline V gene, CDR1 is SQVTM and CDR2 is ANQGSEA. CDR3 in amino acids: CSGKTGSNEKLFF. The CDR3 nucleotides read TGCAGCGGGAAGACAGGGAGTAATGAAAAACTGTTTTTT.

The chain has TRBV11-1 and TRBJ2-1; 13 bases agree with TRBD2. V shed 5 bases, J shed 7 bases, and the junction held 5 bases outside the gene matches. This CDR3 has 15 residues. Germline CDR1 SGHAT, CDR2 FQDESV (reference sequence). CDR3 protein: CASSRLAGGLNEQFF. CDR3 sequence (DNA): TGTGCCAGCAGCAGACTAGCGGGAGGTTTAAATGAGCAGTTCTTC.

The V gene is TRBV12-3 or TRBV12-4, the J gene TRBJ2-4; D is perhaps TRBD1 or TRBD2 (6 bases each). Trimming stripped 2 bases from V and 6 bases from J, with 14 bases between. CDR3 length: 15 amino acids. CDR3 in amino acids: CASSLSGRGGNIQYF. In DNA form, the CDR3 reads TGTGCCAGCAGTTTATCGGGCAGGGGAGGAAACATTCAGTACTTC.

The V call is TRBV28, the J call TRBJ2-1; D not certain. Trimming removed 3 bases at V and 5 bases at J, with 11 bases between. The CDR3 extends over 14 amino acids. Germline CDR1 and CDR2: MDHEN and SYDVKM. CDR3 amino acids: CASSLEQNHNEQFF. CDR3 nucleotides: TGTGCCAGCAGTTTGGAGCAGAACCACAATGAGCAGTTCTTC.